This TCR beta chain was recorded in a study of cytomegalovirus exposure and HLA in healthy donors. Study-level results: In an earlier analysis, in some 500 donors, most V segments appeared productive either ~87% or ~30% of the time. The listing of 150 or so TCR beta chains classed them as cytomegalovirus-associated. In a later analysis, specific HLA alleles were associated with 15,000 or so TCR beta sequences at a 0.05 false discovery rate.

This PCR relied on a set of 60 Vbeta primers and 13 Jbeta primers. The data were produced by immunoSEQ multiplex PCR, yet TCRdb's version contains in-frame clones alone and is incomplete. The data contain 100,000 to 150,000 clones, more than 60% of them seen just once; the ten biggest clones take up over 2%. Points on this clone: Its specificity is unknown.

The ends lost 5 bases at V and 2 bases at J; junction bases unmatched: 7. This CDR3 comprises 15 residues. In germline, CDR1 is SGHDT, CDR2 YYEEEE. The chain combines TRBV5-6 with TRBJ2-7, with 10 bases lining up with TRBD2. The sample taken for sequencing was PBMCs. This clonotype originated in a woman between 35 and 50 years old in good health and CMV-seropositive. CDR3 loop: CASSTYGTSAYEQYF. The CDR3 DNA is TGTGCCAGCAGTACGTATGGGACTAGCGCCTACGAGCAGTACTTC.